The clone carrying this TCR beta chain was counted a single time. Its antigen is still unknown. Germline CDR1 DFQATT, CDR2 SNEGSKA (reference sequence). The CDR3 has 11 residues. The iRepertoire nested amplicon-rescue multiplex PCR amplified TCR alpha and beta CDR3s from RNA. TCRdb re-analysed the multiplex PCR reads in MiXCR, keeping a single row per CDR3 protein. The sample lists around 350,000 distinct CDR3 sequences; 41% were seen once. This sample is drawn from a study of glioma-infiltrating T cells. Across the whole study: Dexamethasone exposure before glioma surgery was limited to six or fewer days.

Regarding the study as a whole: Very few CDR3 sequences were shared between tissue and blood. A blood CDR3 motif signature was depleted in highly divergent patients.

Source material: glioma tissue, nonneoplastic brain tissue, or PBMCs (not recorded which). The sequence was obtained from a human donor with low-grade glioma or glioblastoma, undergoing nonglioma brain surgery, or in good health (not recorded which). The chain is built from TRBV20-1 and TRBJ2-3; no definite D call. The CDR3 sequence is CSVGYSDTQYF. DNA of the CDR3: TGCAGCGTTGGGTACTCAGATACGCAGTATTTT.